These T cell receptor beta chains were read from a single sample in a study of shared T cell receptors in the human thymus. Only in-frame clones appear in the TCRdb table, and some are missing; sequencing was by immunoSEQ multiplex PCR. Of under 450,000 clones in the sample, over 90% were seen once. The specimen was thymocytes. The receptors here all came from a human donor. CDR3s include the opening cysteine and the closing phenylalanine or tryptophan. The order of the fields is V gene, J gene, CDR3 protein.

>TRBV7-8|TRBJ2-7
CASQRAPLYEQYF
>TRBV7-8|TRBJ2-1
CASSLVGHNEQFF
>TRBV14|TRBJ2-3
CASSQVKAGQGARDTQYF
>TRBV7-7|TRBJ2-3
CASSLGLADTDTQYF
>TRBV27|TRBJ2-7
CASSSGGWEQYF
>TRBV28|TRBJ2-4
CASSSLAGEGKNIQYF
>TRBV11-2|TRBJ2-2
CASSFVNVVGGELFF
>TRBV4-3|TRBJ1-4
CASSQPTWGNEKLFF
>TRBV28|TRBJ2-7
CASSFSQQGSYEQYF
>TRBV2|TRBJ2-2
CATLNRGRWATGELFF
>TRBV6-5|TRBJ2-5
CASSYSRLAGQETQYF
>TRBV28|TRBJ1-2
CASSLPGQGAYGYTF
>TRBV4-1|TRBJ2-5
CASSLRPRTSAFQETQYF
>TRBV7-2|TRBJ2-2
CASSLAVRNTGELFF
>TRBV19|TRBJ2-3
CASSLSGAGDTQYF
>TRBV27|TRBJ2-1
CASSFAGYNEQFF
>TRBV28|TRBJ1-2
CASSSSTGPFYGYTF
>TRBV6-1|TRBJ1-5
CASSEGVWDRASYSNQPQHF
>TRBV15|TRBJ1-2
CATSRDEGSYNYGYTF
>TRBV6-5|TRBJ1-2
CASSFLQLTEYGYTF
>TRBV28|TRBJ1-5
CASSGARQSYSNQPQHF
>TRBV7-2|TRBJ1-5
CASSERGTGFQPQHF
>TRBV11-3|TRBJ2-7
CASSPRGSGSNEQYF
>TRBV18|TRBJ1-3
CASSPVADSGNTIYF
>TRBV7-6|TRBJ2-1
CASTICPLTSGKNEQFF
>TRBV4-1|TRBJ2-2
CASSQGSGMQGAGGELFF
>TRBV4-3|TRBJ2-2
CASSQDSGFLKVVGNTGELFF
>TRBV7-8|TRBJ2-1
CASSLEFRDRGRNEQFF
>TRBV5-1|TRBJ2-2
CASSLTGSEQTGELFF
>TRBV27|TRBJ2-5
CASRQGRETQYF
>TRBV19|TRBJ1-3
CASTGIDREYSGNTIYF
>TRBV28|TRBJ2-7
CASSLGTDSYEQYF
>TRBV4-2|TRBJ1-3
CASSQDRVGTEVTIYF
>TRBV5-1|TRBJ2-1
CASSHVGVLYNEQFF
>TRBV7-3|TRBJ2-3
CASSLTVAGVTDTQYF
>TRBV10-1|TRBJ2-2
CAIPTGELFF
>TRBV6-5|TRBJ1-3
CASLGTGSSGNTIYF
>TRBV27|TRBJ2-4
CASSSGAKNIQYF
>TRBV15|TRBJ2-1
CATSRVGRTSGRAIHNEQFF
>TRBV19|TRBJ2-7
CASSIAPPGQGNNEQCF
>TRBV6-4|TRBJ2-1
CASSDRREQFF
>TRBV28|TRBJ2-7
CASSLPIYPAGGHDEQYF
>TRBV4-2|TRBJ1-2
CASSHSPYGYTF
>TRBV5-8|TRBJ1-2
CASSLTGPYGYTF
>TRBV5-4|TRBJ2-1
CASLTSGSSYNEQFF
>TRBV4-2|TRBJ2-6
CASSQERDRGPSGANVLTF
>TRBV19|TRBJ1-5
CASSLSRGPYFNQPQHF
>TRBV28|TRBJ2-7
CASSFQRDLTTNSYEQYF
>TRBV7-9|TRBJ1-1
CASSVSSRGKYAEAFF
>TRBV5-1|TRBJ1-1
CASSLVSRLGTEAFF
>TRBV27|TRBJ2-2
CASGSAKGTSAYTGELFF
>TRBV28|TRBJ2-7
CASSLPLTGHSYEQYF
>TRBV7-2|TRBJ2-1
CASSLELPHEQFF
>TRBV27|TRBJ1-5
CASSLDRVQPQHF
>TRBV7-2|TRBJ1-2
CASSPEKPNFLYGYTF
>TRBV27|TRBJ2-7
CASSGGGSMSYEQYF
>TRBV28|TRBJ1-5
CASSQDGQGFRQPQHF